This passage covers 4 T cell receptor beta chains from one sample sequenced in a study of vaccination effects on CD4 cells after COVID-19 (dated by TCRdb to 2022 to 2024). To identify antigen-specific CD4+ T cell clonotypes by their expansion, the ViraFEST assay first stimulated PBMC with viral peptide pools and then applied TCR sequencing. After less than eleven days of culture, CD4+ T cells were isolated with the EasySep CD4+ T cell isolation kit. Each participant got two doses of an mRNA SARS-CoV-2 vaccine, either BNT162b2 or mRNA-1273. Preparation of the library involved the immunoSEQ multiplex PCR assay. The table comes from immuneACCESS by way of TCRdb, which keeps in-frame sequences with V and J called. Part of the clones is missing from these tables; in studies checked, under half for an unresolved V gene and the rest for unknown reasons. This sample has approximately 70,000 clones in its table, and under 80% of those were observed once. The ten largest clones represent 0.85% to 1% of the sample.

Their antigen targets remain unknown. This material consisted of CD4+ T cells from PBMCs cultured with HCoV-OC43 spike peptides, taken after COVID-19 vaccination. In light of the paper, this sample's cell subset or site label describes: HCoV-OC43 spike overlapping peptide pool stimulation. These receptors were obtained from a human donor who received a COVID-19 vaccine.

V gene TRBV19 combines with J gene TRBJ1-2, with no clear D. The CDR3 contains 15 residues. CDR1 LNHDA and CDR2 SQIVND come from the germline V gene (reference sequence). Trimming removed 3 bases at V and 8 bases at J, with 19 bases between. In nucleotides, the CDR3 is TGTGCCAGTAGTATTAGCGGCGGTCTGAAGGGCGGCTACACCTTC. It is translated as CASSISGGLKGGYTF.

This clone has more than one count but fewer than ten. The chain combines TRBV5-1 with TRBJ1-1; D is ambiguous. The germline CDR1 and CDR2 sequences are SGHRS and YFSETQ. The CDR3 spans 13 residues. The V end was cut by 4 bases, the J end by 3 bases, with 10 bases between. The CDR3 nucleotides read TGCGCCAGCAGCCTAGACACTTACACTGAAGCTTTCTTT. This encodes CASSLDTYTEAFF.

This chain connects TRBV21-1 to TRBJ2-7; TRBD1, the table's D call, was not compared with the DNA. TRBV21-1 is a pseudogene segment. The CDR3 loop spans 14 amino acids. CDR3: CASSPRQSSYEQYV. The CDR3 coding sequence is TGTGCCAGCAGCCCTCGACAGAGCTCCTACGAGCAGTACGTC.

This chain links TRBV6-5 with TRBJ1-1; D might be TRBD1 (5 bases). Looked up from germline, CDR1 is MNHEY and CDR2 is SVGAGI. The CDR3 has 14 residues. The V gene lost 4 bases and the J gene lost 0 bases, with 9 bases spanning the gap. CDR3 in amino acids: CASSSTGLNTEAFF. CDR3 in DNA: TGTGCCAGCAGTTCTACGGGGCTGAACACTGAAGCTTTCTTT.